The 6 T cell receptor beta chains below all came from one sample that was sequenced in a study of T cell responses to AZD1222 COVID-19 vaccine. Using immunoSEQ multiplex PCR, the repertoire was profiled, and TCRdb retains in-frame clones only, with some absent. The table records some 130,000 clones, 70% to 90% of them present only once. The source was peripheral blood, collected on day 0 of AZD1222 vaccination. Receptors were obtained from an adult in good health.

V and J are TRBV30 and TRBJ2-7, with a weak D call TRBD2 (6 bases). CDR1 GTSNPN and CDR2 SVGIG come from the germline V gene (reference sequence). This CDR3 spans 16 amino acids. V was pared by 3 bases and J by 0 bases, with 18 bases between. In nucleotides, the CDR3 is TGTGCCTGGAGCGGACTGGAGGGCAAGAACTCCTACGAGCAGTACTTC. Translated, it gives CAWSGLEGKNSYEQYF.

The chain couples TRBV29-1 to TRBJ1-1; D remains unclear. The V gene's germline CDR1 is SQVTM and CDR2 ANQGSEA. The CDR3 contains 13 residues. V dropped 8 bases and J dropped 1 base, with 14 bases sitting between them. CDR3 coding DNA: TGCAGCCCGGCGGCACAACCGAACACTGAAGCTTTCTTT. This encodes CSPAAQPNTEAFF.

V usage is TRBV24-1 and J usage is TRBJ2-1; 10 nucleotides agree with TRBD2. The CDR3 covers 18 residues. Germline loops: CDR1 KGHDR, CDR2 SFDVKD. Trimming removed 7 bases from V and 0 bases from J; junction bases left unmatched: 11. CDR3 loop: CATSATTSGWSSYNEQFF. The DNA for the CDR3 is TGTGCCACCAGCGCTACGACTAGCGGGTGGAGCTCCTACAATGAGCAGTTCTTC.

This clone was counted between two and nine times. The chain carries TRBV30 and TRBJ2-7; TRBD1 is a possible D gene (5 bases). The V gene lost 0 bases and the J gene lost 5 bases, with 11 bases spanning the gap. Germline CDR1 GTSNPN, CDR2 SVGIG (reference sequence). There are 13 residues in the CDR3. CDR3 amino acids: CAWSVDRSNEQYF. In DNA form, the CDR3 reads TGTGCCTGGAGTGTAGACAGATCCAACGAGCAGTACTTC.

In regard to this clone: The junction departs from the called germline gene at one end, perhaps through a read error. CDR3 protein: CASSLDKSPLHF. CDR3 DNA: TGTGCCAGCAGCTTGGATAAATCACCCCTCCACTTT. The V and J genes are TRBV5-4 and TRBJ1-6, with D unresolved. Germline CDR1 reads SGHNT; CDR2 reads YYREEE (reference sequence). The length of the CDR3 is 12 residues.

J is TRBJ1-1 and V is TRBV14; 8 positions agree with TRBD1. The V and J ends lost 3 bases and 8 bases, in that order; junction bases with no gene match: 11. The CDR3 is made up of 15 amino acids. Germline CDR1 and CDR2: SGHDN and FVKESK. The CDR3 nucleotides are TGTGCCAGCAGCCAGGGACAGGAGTGGAGGGGGGAAGCTTTCTTT. Residues: CASSQGQEWRGEAFF.